Below, 20 T cell receptor beta chains from the same sample are listed, as sequenced in a study of blood T cells in healthy people across ages. Then a second PCR, running about 6 to 11 cycles, was carried out with a sample-barcoded 5' primer and a J-beta primer mix. Each CDR3 protein gets one entry after TCRdb re-called the 5' RACE reads with MiXCR. The sample yields roughly 1.5 million distinct CDR3 sequences, less than 45% seen once. Sequencing was carried out using blood. The source is a young woman in good health.

This clonotype was recorded at least ten times. This rearrangement joins TRBV12-3 or TRBV12-4 to TRBJ1-2; 7 bases are shared with TRBD1. The CDR3 has 13 amino acids. With V trimmed by 6 bases and J by 4 bases, 5 bases remained unmatched. CDR3 loop: CASSQTGFYGYTF. The CDR3 DNA is TGTGCCAGCAGCCAGACAGGGTTCTATGGCTACACCTTC.

This clonotype was recorded a few times. The rearrangement uses TRBV12-3 or TRBV12-4 and TRBJ1-2, with unresolved D. The V end lost 5 bases, the J end lost 8 bases, and 15 bases lay between the germline ends. This CDR3 is 13 amino acids long. CDR3 region: CASSPSEALGYTF. DNA for the CDR3: TGTGCCAGCAGTCCTAGCGAGGCTCTCGGCTACACCTTC.

V is TRBV27 and J is TRBJ2-1; the match to TRBD1 covers 9 bases. Germline V gene lookup returns CDR1 MNHEY and CDR2 SMNVEV (reference sequence). CDR3 length: 15 residues. Germline trimming cut 7 bases from V and 3 bases from J; bases unmatched to any gene: 7. CDR3 protein: CASTPGTGNYNEQFF. The CDR3 bases are TGTGCCAGCACTCCCGGGACAGGGAACTACAATGAGCAGTTCTTC.

A few counts support this clonotype. This chain connects TRBV12-3 or TRBV12-4 to TRBJ1-1; unclear D gene. The CDR3 has 13 amino acids. The V gene lost 3 bases and the J gene lost 4 bases, with 9 bases spanning the gap. CDR3 sequence: CASSFLSSTEAFF. The CDR3 DNA reads TGTGCCAGCAGTTTTCTATCGAGCACTGAAGCTTTCTTT.

This clonotype was detected only once. The chain combines TRBV7-9 with TRBJ2-3; D possibly corresponds to TRBD2 (6 bases). The V end lost 8 bases, the J end lost 3 bases, and 15 bases lay between the germline ends. The CDR3 has 14 amino acids. Germline CDR1 is SEHNR and CDR2 is FQNEAQ (reference sequence). CDR3 sequence: CASGGLLGTDTQYF. The CDR3 DNA reads as TGTGCCAGCGGGGGACTCCTCGGGACAGATACGCAGTATTTT.

The V call is TRBV4-3, the J call TRBJ2-2; D might be TRBD1 or TRBD2, each matching 5 bases. The CDR3 has 19 amino acids. Germline V CDR1 and CDR2: LGHNA, YSLEER. The V gene lost 0 bases and the J gene lost 7 bases, with 24 bases spanning the gap. The CDR3: CASSQERGPTTPDDGELFF. The CDR3, as DNA: TGCGCCAGCAGCCAAGAGAGGGGACCCACCACCCCAGATGACGGGGAGCTGTTTTTT.

The CDR3 is CASSYGGGLLGEQFF. CDR3 bases: TGTGCCAGCAGTTACGGGGGGGGCTTGCTGGGAGAGCAGTTCTTC. V usage is TRBV6-2 or TRBV6-3 and J usage is TRBJ2-1; maybe TRBD2 (7 bases). This CDR3 has 15 amino acids. Germline CDR1 is MNHEY and CDR2 is SVGEGT. Trimming removed 2 bases from V and 10 bases from J, with 18 bases in between.

This chain connects TRBV7-2 to TRBJ2-5, with D hard to call. V lost 1 base and J lost 0, with 9 bases in between. Germline V gene sequence: CDR1 SGHTA, CDR2 FQGNSA. CDR3 length: 15 residues. The CDR3 DNA reads TGTGCCAGCAGCTTAGGGGCTTGGGACCAAGAGACCCAGTACTTC. It encodes CASSLGAWDQETQYF.

In this sample, this clonotype turned up a few times. The V and J genes are TRBV3-1 and TRBJ2-5; 7 bases line up with TRBD2. The trim removed 1 base at V and 3 bases at J, leaving 11 bases unmatched. Germline V gene data show CDR1 as LGHDT and CDR2 as YNNKEL (reference sequence). This CDR3 is built from 17 residues. CDR3 in amino acids: CASSQVQLAERKETQYF. The CDR3 DNA is TGTGCCAGCAGCCAAGTACAGCTAGCGGAGAGAAAAGAGACCCAGTACTTC.

Only a few counts were recorded for this clonotype. J is TRBJ2-1 and V is TRBV24-1, with D unresolved. V lost 9 bases and J lost 4, with 21 bases in between. Germline CDR1 and CDR2: KGHDR and SFDVKD. The CDR3 loop spans 16 amino acids. CDR3 DNA: TGTGCCACCGTCGGAACGGGTCCAGCCGGTTACAATGAGCAGTTCTTC. It yields the protein CATVGTGPAGYNEQFF.

This clonotype was picked up one time. V is TRBV7-2 and J is TRBJ2-1; 7 nucleotides line up with TRBD1. Per germline, CDR1 SGHTA and CDR2 FQGNSA. The CDR3 spans 15 residues. The J segment lost 12 bases and the V segment lost 3 bases, leaving 14 bases of the junction unmatched. The CDR3 sequence is CASSFRTGIEYGQFF. The CDR3 nucleotides read TGTGCCAGCAGCTTTAGGACAGGTATCGAGTATGGGCAGTTCTTC. Drawing the rest from reference TRBV7-2 and TRBJ2-1, the complete variable domain is GAGVSQSPSNKVTEKGKDVELRCDPISGHTALYWYRQSLGQGLEFLIYFQGNSAPDKSGLPSDRFSAERTGGSVSTLTIQRTQQEDSAVYLCASSFRTGIEYGQFFGPGTRLTVL.

In this sample, this clonotype turned up a few times. The chain has TRBV29-1 and TRBJ2-3; 8 bases fit TRBD2. CDR3 size: 15 residues. The V segment lost 3 bases and the J segment 1 base; nucleotides outside the gene matches: 6. Germline lookup yields CDR1 SQVTM and CDR2 ANQGSEA. In DNA, the CDR3 is TGCAGCGTTGACGGATCGGGGGGGGGCACAGATACGCAGTATTTT. Translation gives CSVDGSGGGTDTQYF.

With respect to this clonotype: Germline and junction disagree at one end, which may indicate a read error. The J gene is TRBJ1-6, the V gene TRBV9; 7 bases are a match to TRBD1. This CDR3 has 16 amino acids. CDR1 SGDLS and CDR2 YYNGEE come from the germline V gene. CDR3 residues: CASSVDLGTVNSPLHF. CDR3 DNA sequence: TGTGCCAGCAGCGTAGATTTGGGGACAGTTAATTCCCCCCTCCACTTT.

The rearrangement links TRBV20-1 to TRBJ2-5; no firm D call. V was shortened by 0 bases and J by 2 bases, with 10 bases between the two germline ends. The CDR3 length is 14 residues. Germline V gene lookup returns CDR1 DFQATT and CDR2 SNEGSKA (reference sequence). CDR3: CSARDLQRQETQYF. CDR3 in DNA: TGCAGTGCTAGAGACCTACAGCGACAAGAGACCCAGTACTTC.

This clonotype occurred a few times. This chain uses TRBV28 with TRBJ2-1, with TRBD2 matching over 14 bases. J was trimmed by 4 bases and V by 5 bases; bases with no gene match: 7. From germline, CDR1 is MDHEN and CDR2 SYDVKM. The CDR3 consists of 17 residues. The CDR3 sequence: CASSQPRTSGRYNEQFF. DNA of the CDR3: TGTGCCAGCAGTCAACCACGGACTAGCGGGAGGTACAATGAGCAGTTCTTC.

The rearrangement uses TRBV3-1 and TRBJ2-2; D may be TRBD1 (5 bases). The germline gives CDR1 LGHDT, CDR2 YNNKEL (reference sequence). The length of the CDR3 is 12 residues. Trimming cost V 6 bases and J 5 bases, with 7 bases left between them. The CDR3: CASSRGTGELFF. The DNA of the CDR3 is TGTGCCAGCAGTAGGGGTACCGGGGAGCTGTTTTTT.

The J gene is TRBJ1-2, the V gene TRBV24-1, with D perhaps matching TRBD1 (5 bases). Deletions cut 0 bases from V and 6 bases from J, with 16 bases between. Per the germline V gene, CDR1 is KGHDR and CDR2 is SFDVKD. This CDR3 is built from 16 residues. CDR3 region: CATSDLPGRAHDGYTF. The DNA for the CDR3 is TGTGCCACCAGTGATTTGCCGGGCAGGGCTCATGATGGCTACACCTTC.

This chain uses TRBV3-1 with TRBJ1-2; D gene unclear. The CDR3 extends over 13 amino acids. Germline CDR1 LGHDT, CDR2 YNNKEL (reference sequence). Trimming removed 2 bases at V and 8 bases at J, with 12 bases between. CDR3 bases: TGTGCCAGCAGCCAATGGCGAGAAAAAGGCTACACCTTC. It is translated as CASSQWREKGYTF.

V and J are TRBV5-1 and TRBJ2-3; D possibly corresponds to TRBD1 (6 bases). The germline V gene encodes CDR1 SGHRS and CDR2 YFSETQ. V gave up 1 base and J gave up 2 bases, with 14 bases separating them. The CDR3 contains 16 residues. This CDR3 is CASSLPPRTVTDTQYF. In nucleotides, the CDR3 is TGCGCCAGCAGCTTGCCACCCCGGACAGTCACAGATACGCAGTATTTT.

This clonotype was picked up a small number of times. The J gene is TRBJ2-2, the V gene TRBV11-2; TRBD2 aligns across 7 bases. This CDR3 is built from 14 residues. J lost 9 bases, V lost 3 bases, and 7 bases had no gene match. CDR1 and CDR2 (germline): SGHAT, FQNNGV. DNA for the CDR3: TGTGCCAGCAGCTTGGGAGGGGCTGGAAGGGAGCTGTTTTTT. It translates to CASSLGGAGRELFF.